These T cell receptor beta chains were read from a single sample in a study of control samples from healthy donors and cancer patients. Profiling relied on immunoSEQ multiplex PCR, and the TCRdb table lists in-frame clones only, not all of them. This table has 100,000 to 150,000 clones, around 87% appearing once. The sample taken for sequencing was blood. These receptor sequences come from a man in his 60s in good health. Each CDR3 is given with its conserved first and last residue. A D gene is named only where the DNA matches it firmly. Size values are once, few and many counts, or a class for expanded clones, and some rows have none.

size: NA; J: TRBJ1-4; V: TRBV13; D: NA; CDR3: CASSLRANPTNEKLFF; DNA: TGTGCCAGCAGCTTAAGGGCGAATCCAACTAATGAAAAACTGTTTTTT
size: NA; J: TRBJ1-6; V: TRBV5-1; D: NA; CDR3: CASSPTTGSYNSPLHF; DNA: TGCGCCAGCAGCCCTACAACGGGCTCCTATAATTCACCCCTCCACTTT
size: NA; J: TRBJ1-1; V: TRBV3-1/TRBV3-2; D: NA; CDR3: CASSQLRNTEAFF; DNA: TGTGCCAGCAGCCAATTACGGAACACTGAAGCTTTCTTT
size: NA; J: TRBJ1-4; V: TRBV9; D: NA; CDR3: CASSFSQGQNEKLFF; DNA: TGTGCCAGCAGCTTTTCCCAGGGACAAAATGAAAAACTGTTTTTT
size: NA; J: TRBJ1-1; V: TRBV6-5; D: NA; CDR3: CASIRSRAMNTEAFF; DNA: TGTGCCAGCATTCGCTCCAGGGCCATGAACACTGAAGCTTTCTTT
size: NA; J: TRBJ2-1; V: TRBV4-3; D: TRBD1; CDR3: CASSQDPGQGASNEQFF; DNA: TGCGCCAGCAGCCAAGATCCGGGACAGGGGGCCTCTAATGAGCAGTTCTTC
size: few; J: TRBJ1-1; V: TRBV15; D: NA; CDR3: CATSRWNTEAFF; DNA: TGTGCCACCAGCAGATGGAACACTGAAGCTTTCTTT
size: NA; J: TRBJ2-2; V: TRBV28; D: TRBD2; CDR3: CASSLLTSSGVRNTGELFF; DNA: TGTGCCAGCAGTTTACTTACCTCTAGCGGGGTAAGGAACACCGGGGAGCTGTTTTTT
size: few; J: TRBJ1-2; V: TRBV5-1; D: NA; CDR3: CASRENTDGYTF; DNA: TGCGCCAGTAGAGAGAATACTGATGGCTACACCTTC
size: NA; J: TRBJ1-2; V: TRBV9; D: NA; CDR3: CASSVQDRYGYTF; DNA: TGTGCCAGCAGCGTACAGGACAGATATGGCTACACCTTC
size: NA; J: TRBJ1-4; V: TRBV19; D: NA; CDR3: CASSSLLGNEKLFF; DNA: TGTGCCAGTAGTAGTTTGTTGGGGAATGAAAAACTGTTTTTT
size: few; J: TRBJ1-2; V: TRBV3-1/TRBV3-2; D: NA; CDR3: CASSQRQGYGYTF; DNA: TGTGCCAGCAGCCAGCGTCAGGGCTATGGCTACACCTTC
size: once; J: TRBJ2-2; V: TRBV28; D: NA; CDR3: CASSTNTGELFF; DNA: TGTGCCAGCAGTACTAACACCGGGGAGCTGTTTTTT
size: NA; J: TRBJ2-7; V: TRBV10-2; D: TRBD2; CDR3: CASSDHGRLYEQYF; DNA: TGCGCCAGCAGTGACCACGGGAGGCTCTACGAGCAGTACTTC
size: NA; J: TRBJ1-5; V: TRBV5-1; D: NA; CDR3: CASGKAPDQPQHF; DNA: TGCGCCTCCGGTAAGGCCCCCGATCAGCCCCAGCATTTT
size: NA; J: TRBJ1-5; V: TRBV4-1; D: TRBD1; CDR3: CASSPFGTGVQPQHF; DNA: TGCGCCAGCAGCCCTTTTGGGACAGGGGTTCAGCCCCAGCATTTT
size: NA; J: TRBJ1-3; V: TRBV10-1; D: NA; CDR3: CASEGTDGARNSGNTIYF; DNA: TGCGCCAGCGAGGGAACCGACGGGGCTAGGAATTCGGGAAACACCATATATTTT
size: NA; J: TRBJ1-2; V: TRBV6-6; D: TRBD1; CDR3: CASSRQGYGYTF; DNA: TGTGCCAGCAGTAGACAGGGCTATGGCTACACCTTC
size: once; J: TRBJ2-2; V: TRBV7-3; D: TRBD1; CDR3: CASSPKQGAGTGELFF; DNA: TGTGCCAGCAGCCCCAAACAGGGGGCTGGGACCGGGGAGCTGTTTTTT
size: once; J: TRBJ2-6; V: TRBV19; D: NA; CDR3: CASSLGIGANVLTF; DNA: TGTGCCAGTAGTTTGGGCATTGGGGCCAACGTCCTGACTTTC
size: NA; J: TRBJ1-1; V: TRBV6-2/TRBV6-3; D: TRBD1; CDR3: CASSYFGTGGTEAFF; DNA: TGTGCCAGCAGTTACTTCGGGACAGGGGGAACTGAAGCTTTCTTT
size: NA; J: TRBJ1-6; V: TRBV10-1; D: NA; CDR3: CASNQGGHSPLHF; DNA: TGCGCCAGCAACCAAGGGGGACACTCACCCCTCCACTTT
size: NA; J: TRBJ1-2; V: TRBV5-1; D: TRBD1; CDR3: CASSLELGGAGGGYTF; DNA: TGCGCCAGCAGCCTTGAACTAGGGGGCGCAGGGGGCGGCTACACCTTC
size: NA; J: TRBJ2-3; V: TRBV7-9; D: NA; CDR3: CASSLGSTDTQYF; DNA: TGTGCCAGCAGCTTAGGGAGCACAGATACGCAGTATTTT
size: NA; J: TRBJ2-2; V: TRBV6-5; D: TRBD1; CDR3: CASKPGQGVSGELFF; DNA: TGTGCCAGCAAACCGGGACAGGGGGTTTCCGGGGAGCTGTTTTTT
size: NA; J: TRBJ2-7; V: TRBV18; D: NA; CDR3: CASSPQSSYEQYF; DNA: TGTGCCAGCTCACCACAGAGCTCCTACGAGCAGTACTTC
size: NA; J: TRBJ1-1; V: TRBV7-9; D: NA; CDR3: CASSLEGGSAEAFF; DNA: TGTGCCAGCAGCTTAGAGGGGGGTAGCGCTGAAGCTTTCTTT
size: NA; J: TRBJ1-1; V: TRBV10-3; D: TRBD1; CDR3: CAIRDTGTVNTEAFF; DNA: TGTGCCATCAGGGACACCGGGACAGTGAACACTGAAGCTTTCTTT
size: NA; J: TRBJ1-1; V: TRBV11-2; D: NA; CDR3: CASSLERGFTEAFF; DNA: TGTGCCAGCAGCTTAGAGAGAGGTTTCACTGAAGCTTTCTTT
size: NA; J: TRBJ1-5; V: TRBV12-3/TRBV12-4; D: NA; CDR3: CASSWRGQGPQHF; DNA: TGTGCCAGCAGTTGGAGGGGTCAGGGGCCCCAGCATTTT